The entry below describes one T cell receptor beta chain. Sequencing used immunoSEQ multiplex PCR; TCRdb keeps in-frame clones, though not all of them. The repertoire holds about 50,000 clones, with 94% as singletons. The entry originates in a study of control samples from healthy donors and cancer patients. The ends were cut back, 6 bases at V and 0 bases at J, with 6 bases in the middle. This CDR3 has 13 residues. Germline V gives CDR1 LNHDA, CDR2 SQIVND (reference sequence). The TCR was taken from a man between 25 and 39 years old in good health. The chain links TRBV19 to TRBJ2-1; TRBD2 might be the D (6 bases). What was sequenced was blood. The CDR3 is CASSGSSYNEQFF. CDR3 coding DNA: TGTGCCAGTAGCGGGAGCTCCTACAATGAGCAGTTCTTC.